Sequencing of this T cell receptor beta chain was carried out in a study of graft-versus-host responses after intestinal transplantation. The wider study: Induction using anti-thymocyte globulin, followed by tacrolimus and steroids for 2 to 4 years, was given to all recipients.

As regards this clone: The antigen is not known.

Study findings and constraints: Recipient marrow showed GvH clones, some seen first in ileum or blood. Peak circulating GvH clone levels tracked with early post-transplant HvG declines.

Repertoires were generated with immunoSEQ multiplex PCR, while TCRdb's copy carries only in-frame clones and drops some. Of some 93,000 clones listed, over 75% were seen once; the top ten hold under 0.55%. The specimen was unstimulated CD8+ T cells sorted from spleen or lymph node cells, collected before intestinal transplant. The receptor comes from a human donor who received an intestinal transplant.

The CDR3 coding sequence is TGTGCCAGCAGAACCTCCGGGAACGGTTACGAGCAGTACTTC. Its translation: CASRTSGNGYEQYF. V and J are TRBV5-4 and TRBJ2-7; a possible D gene is TRBD2 (5 bases). This CDR3 has 14 amino acids. Trimming took 5 bases from V and 4 from J, leaving 16 bases between them. Germline CDR1 SGHNT, CDR2 YYREEE (reference sequence).